This passage covers 11 T cell receptor beta chains from one sample sequenced in a study of shared clonotypes between healthy human individuals. Profiled with immunoSEQ multiplex PCR; TCRdb holds only in-frame clones, not every one. Of some 2,000,000 clones in the sample, approximately 94% were seen once. CD8 cells classed as naive were CD45RO-negative and positively selected for CCR7, excluding terminally differentiated effector memory CD45RA+ cells. The sequenced sample was naive CD8+ T cells sorted from blood. The receptors were gathered from a man between 18 and 29 years old in good health.

The CDR3 nucleotides are TGTGCCAGCAGCTTTGGACTATCCCCCTACGAGCAGTACTTC. Translating it yields CASSFGLSPYEQYF. The genes are TRBV7-9 and TRBJ2-7, with a possible D match to TRBD2 (6 bases). This CDR3 comprises 14 residues. V was shortened by 3 bases and J by 2 bases, with 11 bases between the two germline ends. Germline V gene lookup returns CDR1 SEHNR and CDR2 FQNEAQ (reference sequence).

The table lists this clone with a few counts. The rearrangement uses TRBV4-1 and TRBJ1-3, with no clear D. Germline CDR1 MGHRA, CDR2 YSYEKL. The CDR3 runs 15 residues. V lost 4 bases and J 2 bases, leaving 12 bases between the germline ends. CDR3 sequence: CASSPGEGAGNTIYF. For the CDR3, the DNA is TGCGCCAGCAGCCCGGGAGAGGGAGCTGGAAACACCATATATTTT.

The V gene is TRBV6-5, the J gene TRBJ1-5; D remains unclear. Trimming removed 5 bases from V and 4 bases from J, with 12 bases in between. The CDR3 totals 14 residues. Germline CDR1 is MNHEY and CDR2 is SVGAGI. The CDR3 sequence is CASSRINGNQPQHF. The CDR3 region has the DNA TGTGCCAGCAGTCGAATTAACGGGAATCAGCCCCAGCATTTT.

The chain uses TRBV28 and TRBJ2-3; D remains ambiguous. The CDR3 loop spans 12 amino acids. The ends were cut back, 6 bases at V and 2 bases at J, with 6 bases in the middle. The germline gives CDR1 MDHEN, CDR2 SYDVKM. CDR3 sequence reads: CASSKNTDTQYF. CDR3 nucleotides: TGTGCCAGCAGCAAAAACACAGATACGCAGTATTTT.

This clone showed up just once. The genes are TRBV10-3 and TRBJ2-7, with 8 bases that match TRBD2. V was pared by 3 bases and J by 3 bases, with 4 bases of the junction left unmatched. From germline, CDR1 is ENHRY and CDR2 SYGVKD. CDR3 length: 14 amino acids. The chain's CDR3 is CAISDGLASYEQYF. The DNA of the CDR3 is TGTGCCATCAGTGATGGACTAGCCAGCTACGAGCAGTACTTC.

The chain uses TRBV5-4 and TRBJ2-5, with 8 positions matching TRBD2. Trimming cost V 3 bases and J 5 bases; bases outside gene matches: 12. The CDR3 spans 16 residues. From germline, CDR1 is SGHNT and CDR2 YYREEE (reference sequence). In DNA form, the CDR3 reads TGTGCCAGCAGCTCCTTAGCATCAGCGGGAGTGGAGACCCAGTACTTC. Encoded protein: CASSSLASAGVETQYF.

The chain joins TRBV29-1 to TRBJ2-5, with TRBD2 matching over 8 bases. The CDR3 runs to 14 residues. CDR1 and CDR2 (germline): SQVTM, ANQGSEA. The V segment lost 1 base and the J segment 5 bases; nucleotides outside the gene matches: 6. The DNA of the CDR3 is TGCAGCGTTGAAGTACGGGGGGGTTGGGAGACCCAGTACTTC. Protein sequence: CSVEVRGGWETQYF.

This sequence joins TRBV13 and TRBJ2-5; 10 bases line up with TRBD2. Trimming cost V 5 bases and J 2 bases; bases outside gene matches: 5. The CDR3 runs to 15 residues. Germline V gene lookup returns CDR1 PRHDT and CDR2 FYEKMQ (reference sequence). The CDR3 coding sequence is TGTGCCAGCAGCGAGCGGGGGGGCTCTCAAGAGACCCAGTACTTC. Its protein product is CASSERGGSQETQYF. Variable domain in full (rest from reference TRBV13 and TRBJ2-5): AAGVIQSPRHLIKEKRETATLKCYPIPRHDTVYWYQQGPGQDPQFLISFYEKMQSDKGSIPDRFSAQQFSDYHSELNMSSLELGDSALYFCASSERGGSQETQYFGPGTRLLVL.

The chain employs TRBV21-1 and TRBJ2-7; the listed D gene, TRBD1, was not tested against the DNA. TRBV21-1 is a pseudogene. The CDR3 is made up of 15 amino acids. The CDR3 DNA reads TGTGCCAGCAGCAAGGGGGCGGCGCGGTCGGACGAGCAGTACTTC. Translating it yields CASSKGAARSDEQYF.

The CDR3 DNA reads TGTGCCAGCAGCCAAATAGGCGAGACCCAGTACTTC. It encodes CASSQIGETQYF. The rearrangement joins TRBV27 to TRBJ2-5; D unresolved. This CDR3 has 12 residues. V was cut by 6 bases and J by 5 bases, with 10 bases left in between. CDR1 is MNHEY, CDR2 SMNVEV, per germline (reference sequence).

V and J are TRBV9 and TRBJ1-5; D remains ambiguous. The CDR3 runs to 14 residues. The V end was cut by 3 bases, the J end by 3 bases, with 10 bases between. Per the germline V gene, CDR1 is SGDLS and CDR2 is YYNGEE. The chain's CDR3 is CASSGGPHNQPQHF. CDR3 DNA: TGTGCCAGCAGCGGAGGGCCTCACAATCAGCCCCAGCATTTT.